These T cell receptor beta chains were read from a single sample in a study of shared clonotypes between healthy human individuals. The table came from immunoSEQ multiplex PCR; TCRdb's copy has only in-frame clones and leaves some out. The sample shows millions of clones, around 90% of them seen only once. Sequences were obtained from naive CD4+ T cells sorted from blood. The receptors stem from a man between 18 and 35 years old in good health. The CDR3 runs from the conserved cysteine through the conserved F or W. The order of the fields is J gene, V gene, CDR3 protein.

J: TRBJ2-3
V: TRBV9
CDR3: CASSVREGLADTQYF

J: TRBJ2-7
V: TRBV5-1
CDR3: CASSLGAGGPSEQYF

J: TRBJ2-3
V: TRBV5-6
CDR3: CASSLAGGPWDTDTQYF

J: TRBJ2-2
V: TRBV5-1
CDR3: CASSSSGQGAALNTGELFF

J: TRBJ2-1
V: TRBV10-1
CDR3: CASRASGGNEQFF

J: TRBJ2-5
V: TRBV6-1
CDR3: CASSGSGGAVTETQYF

J: TRBJ2-2
V: TRBV5-1
CDR3: CASGPGGNTGELFF

J: TRBJ2-5
V: TRBV2
CDR3: CASSDRAPQETQYF

J: TRBJ1-1
V: TRBV6-5
CDR3: CASSYVGGNTEAFF

J: TRBJ1-2
V: TRBV2
CDR3: CASSEDGAGMGYTF

J: TRBJ2-1
V: TRBV20-1
CDR3: CRTQGDEQFF

J: TRBJ2-2
V: TRBV6-1
CDR3: CASSELLEVF

J: TRBJ2-3
V: TRBV27
CDR3: CASRRGSQDTQYF

J: TRBJ1-2
V: TRBV5-1
CDR3: CASSLKLKVGYTF

J: TRBJ2-1
V: TRBV5-1
CDR3: CASSSGTSGGNEQFF

J: TRBJ2-1
V: TRBV27
CDR3: CATSEYNEQFF

J: TRBJ1-3
V: TRBV5-6
CDR3: CASSTLGGTIYF

J: TRBJ2-7
V: TRBV11-1
CDR3: CASSLTGGSYEQYF

J: TRBJ2-2
V: TRBV7-6
CDR3: CASSLATNTGELFF

J: TRBJ1-4
V: TRBV4-1
CDR3: CASSQWFGEKLFF

J: TRBJ1-3
V: TRBV7-6
CDR3: CASSHGGNTIYF

J: TRBJ2-2
V: TRBV6-9
CDR3: CASGYTGELFF

J: TRBJ2-2
V: TRBV10-1
CDR3: CASSEIPGQGSGTGELFF

J: TRBJ2-5
V: TRBV11-3
CDR3: CASSGGQGRGETQYF

J: TRBJ1-6
V: TRBV4-1
CDR3: CASEGQINSPLHF

J: TRBJ1-4
V: TRBV5-4
CDR3: CASSLGQWATNEKLFF